The 20 T cell receptor beta chains presented below share a single source sample, sequenced in a study of T cells expressing NK-cell markers. From the 5' RACE reads, TCRdb lists one entry per CDR3 protein and no DNA. The sample table includes 120,000 to 150,000 distinct CDR3 sequences. Sequenced: blood T cells: a sorted CD56 or NKG2C T cell subset, CD4+ or CD8+ T cells, or bulk PBMC T cells (not recorded which). These receptors all stem from a man in his late teens or twenties in good health.

The J gene is TRBJ2-1, the V gene TRBV5-1; the D gene TCRdb calls, TRBD1, cannot be checked with no DNA. The CDR3 runs to 15 residues. Germline assignment: CDR1 SGHRS and CDR2 YFSETQ. The CDR3 sequence is CASSLEQGSSNEQFF.

CDR3 amino acids: CASSIGPIHNEQFF. This chain joins TRBV19 and TRBJ2-1; TCRdb designates TRBD2, a call that cannot be tested without DNA. CDR3 size: 14 residues. From germline, CDR1 is LNHDA and CDR2 SQIVND (reference sequence).

This chain links TRBV9 with TRBJ2-2. The CDR3 has 12 amino acids. Germline V gene sequence: CDR1 SGDLS, CDR2 YYNGEE. CDR3 amino acids: CASSSYSGELFF.

The gene calls are TRBV7-9 and TRBJ2-7. Germline V gene data show CDR1 as SEHNR and CDR2 as FQNEAQ (reference sequence). This CDR3 region has 14 residues. CDR3 residues: CASSLSSQIYEQYF. Variable domain in full (rest from reference TRBV7-9 and TRBJ2-7): DTGVSQNPRHKITKRGQNVTFRCDPISEHNRLYWYRQTLGQGPEFLTYFQNEAQLEKSRLLSDRFSAERPKGSFSTLEIQRTEQGDSAMYLCASSLSSQIYEQYFGPGTRLTVT.

The chain uses TRBV6-1 and TRBJ1-2. The CDR3 length is 15 residues. Germline-derived CDR1 and CDR2 are MNHNS and SASEGT. This chain's CDR3 is CASLGFTRGGYGYTF.

The J gene is TRBJ2-2, the V gene TRBV12-3 or TRBV12-4; TCRdb selects TRBD2, and the lack of DNA leaves this call unchecked. CDR3 length equals 14 residues. The CDR3 spells CASSRDFRAGELFF.

The V call is TRBV27, the J call TRBJ2-1; TCRdb indicates TRBD2, and absent DNA this call remains unverified. The CDR3 is made up of 16 amino acids. Per the germline V gene, CDR1 is MNHEY and CDR2 is SMNVEV (reference sequence). CDR3 residues: CASSLSVGGPGNEQFF.

The gene calls are TRBV3-1 and TRBJ2-1; TCRdb reports TRBD1, a call that lacks DNA to check it against. CDR3 size: 17 residues. Germline V gene data show CDR1 as LGHDT and CDR2 as YNNKEL (reference sequence). The CDR3 protein is CASSQGALGGHADEQFF.

The chain has TRBV28 and TRBJ1-5. There are 15 residues in the CDR3. Germline lookup yields CDR1 MDHEN and CDR2 SYDVKM. The CDR3 sequence is CASSFFSGGNQPQHF.

The chain is built from TRBV6-2 or TRBV6-3 and TRBJ2-7. CDR3 length: 14 residues. Germline V gives CDR1 MNHEY, CDR2 SVGEGT. The CDR3 sequence: CASSYDTNSYEQYF.

The chain recombines TRBV12-3 or TRBV12-4 with TRBJ1-1. This CDR3 is 15 amino acids long. This CDR3 is CASSTYRDQNTEAFF.

The rearrangement links TRBV7-8 to TRBJ2-1. Germline CDR1 SGHVS, CDR2 FQNEAQ. This CDR3 contains 13 residues. The CDR3 protein is CASSFSTANEQFF.

The gene calls are TRBV10-1 and TRBJ2-3. The CDR3 totals 14 residues. Looked up from germline, CDR1 is WNHNN and CDR2 is SYGVQD (reference sequence). The chain's CDR3 is CASSESGVTDTQYF.

The chain uses TRBV5-5 and TRBJ2-3; TCRdb gives TRBD1 as the D gene, but with no DNA this cannot be confirmed. This CDR3 is 14 amino acids long. In germline, CDR1 is SGHKS, CDR2 YYEKEE (reference sequence). This chain's CDR3 is CASSQGVGTDTQYF.

The rearrangement joins TRBV19 to TRBJ1-2. CDR1 LNHDA and CDR2 SQIVND come from the germline V gene (reference sequence). The CDR3 sequence is 11 residues long. CDR3 sequence: CASKEGWGYTF.

The chain couples TRBV20-1 to TRBJ2-7; TCRdb picks TRBD2, but there is no DNA to check that call. The V gene's germline CDR1 is DFQATT and CDR2 SNEGSKA (reference sequence). The CDR3 is 17 residues long. CDR3 amino acids: CSADRTSGPESSYEQYF.

The V and J genes are TRBV20-1 and TRBJ2-3; TCRdb names TRBD1, which stays unverified in the absence of DNA. CDR1 and CDR2 (germline): DFQATT, SNEGSKA (reference sequence). This CDR3 has 16 amino acids. The CDR3 loop reads CSARDPEQVVTDTQYF.

CDR3 region: CSAQTRRREQYF. This rearrangement joins TRBV29-1 to TRBJ2-7; checking the TCRdb D call of TRBD2 is not possible without DNA. CDR1 and CDR2 from the germline V gene are SQVTM and ANQGSEA. The CDR3 extends over 12 amino acids.

The chain employs TRBV20-1 and TRBJ2-1; TCRdb returns TRBD2, unconfirmable since there is no DNA. From germline, CDR1 is DFQATT and CDR2 SNEGSKA (reference sequence). The length of the CDR3 is 14 residues. This CDR3 is CSTDGQRIEGEQFF.

The chain recombines TRBV11-2 with TRBJ2-1. This CDR3 is built from 15 residues. CDR1 and CDR2 from the germline V gene are SGHAT and FQNNGV. CDR3: CASSLEASSYNEQFF. Combining the CDR3 with reference TRBV11-2 and TRBJ2-1 gives the whole variable domain EAGVAQSPRYKIIEKRQSVAFWCNPISGHATLYWYQQILGQGPKLLIQFQNNGVVDDSQLPKDRFSAERLKGVDSTLKIQPAKLEDSAVYLCASSLEASSYNEQFFGPGTRLTVL.